This TCR beta chain is drawn from a study of blood T cell repertoires in COVID-19. Study as a whole: Specimens from acute and convalescent COVID-19 originated in the United States, Italy and Spain.

The germline V gene has CDR1 MNHEY and CDR2 SMNVEV (reference sequence). Trimming left V 5 bases short and J 2 bases short, with 8 bases between. The CDR3 spans 13 residues. Here immunoSEQ multiplex PCR was the method, and the copy in TCRdb shows in-frame clones only, minus some. The table shows 160,000 or so clones, with 65% to 90% occurring only once. The J gene is TRBJ2-3, the V gene TRBV27; possibly TRBD2 for D (6 bases). Input material: peripheral blood. The source of this sequence is a woman aged 45 to 65 with acute or convalescent COVID-19. This CDR3 reads CASSMDYTDTQYF. The CDR3 DNA follows: TGTGCCAGCAGTATGGACTACACAGATACGCAGTATTTT.